Below, 12 T cell receptor beta chains from the same sample are listed, as sequenced in a study of PD-1 blockade in classical Hodgkin lymphoma. The repertoire was sequenced with immunoSEQ multiplex PCR; TCRdb's copy has only in-frame clones and lacks some. The data show about 16,000 clones, around four fifths seen once. Autologous stem cell transplantation was followed by relapse in every patient, and brentuximab vedotin exposure varied. Researchers report purifying CD4+ T cells from thawed PBMCs by magnetic negative selection. The source was CD4+ T cells from blood, collected at baseline. The source of these receptors is a human donor with classical Hodgkin lymphoma.

The CDR3 region has the DNA TGTGCCAGCTGTAGGGATAGCAATCAGCCCCAGCATTTT. Protein: CASCRDSNQPQHF. J is TRBJ1-5 and V is TRBV7-3; D is unclear. The CDR3 consists of 13 residues. Germline assignment: CDR1 SGHTA and CDR2 FQGTGA. Trimming pared 8 bases from V and 0 bases from J, leaving 8 bases between. Full variable domain (outside the CDR3, taken from reference TRBV7-3 and TRBJ1-5): GAGVSQTPSNKVTEKGKYVELRCDPISGHTALYWYRQSLGQGPEFLIYFQGTGAADDSGLPNDRFFAVRPEGSVSTLKIQRTERGDSAVYLCASCRDSNQPQHFGDGTRLSIL.

The J gene is TRBJ2-3, the V gene TRBV6-6; 7 bases line up with TRBD2. The CDR3 totals 14 residues. The junction had 2 bases not matched to a gene; V was cut back by 5 bases and J by 0 bases. In germline, CDR1 is MNHNY, CDR2 SVGAGI (reference sequence). The CDR3 is CASSGLVSTDTQYF. The CDR3 bases are TGTGCCAGCAGTGGACTAGTAAGCACAGATACGCAGTATTTT.

The chain is built from TRBV7-3 and TRBJ2-2; D call uncertain. Germline V gene sequence: CDR1 SGHTA, CDR2 FQGTGA. V was clipped by 1 base and J by 4 bases, with 7 bases between them. The length of the CDR3 is 14 residues. The CDR3 is CASSLIGFTGELFF. The CDR3 DNA reads as TGTGCCAGCAGCTTAATTGGCTTCACCGGGGAGCTGTTTTTT.

The DNA for the CDR3 is TGTGCCAGTAGACCTACAGGGGGCAGCTATGGCTACACCTTC. It yields the protein CASRPTGGSYGYTF. The chain employs TRBV19 and TRBJ1-2, with 9 positions matching TRBD1. Germline V lookup: CDR1 LNHDA, CDR2 SQIVND (reference sequence). Unmatched junction bases numbered 6, after V lost 6 bases and J lost 4 bases. The CDR3 runs to 14 residues.

V usage is TRBV19 and J usage is TRBJ1-2; weak D call: TRBD1 (6 bases). Germline loops: CDR1 LNHDA, CDR2 SQIVND (reference sequence). Trimming shortened V by 6 bases and J by 0 bases, and 8 bases separated the two germline ends. This CDR3 contains 13 residues. CDR3: CASRDSPNYGYTF. The CDR3 region has the DNA TGTGCCAGTAGGGACAGCCCTAACTATGGCTACACCTTC.

The chain uses TRBV2 and TRBJ1-2; D is unresolved. V was trimmed by 4 bases and J by 8 bases, leaving 8 bases between them. Germline loops: CDR1 SNHLY, CDR2 FYNNEI. The CDR3 has 11 amino acids. The CDR3 bases are TGTGCCAGCAGTGCCGATGGGGGCTACACCTTC. Translating it yields CASSADGGYTF.

This clone was recorded a few times. The chain recombines TRBV20-1 with TRBJ1-1; D gene ambiguous. The CDR3 has 9 amino acids. V shed 1 base and J shed 11 bases, with 5 bases lying between them. Germline-derived CDR1 and CDR2 are DFQATT and SNEGSKA (reference sequence). The CDR3, as DNA: TGCAGTGCTAGAGGGGTGGCTTTCTTT. It codes for CSARGVAFF.

This clone was detected once. J is TRBJ2-6 and V is TRBV7-9; the D is unclear. This CDR3 is built from 17 residues. CDR1 is SEHNR, CDR2 FQNEAQ, per germline (reference sequence). Trimming took off 5 bases at V and 1 base at J, with 15 bases between the two ends. DNA of the CDR3: TGTGCCAGCAGCCCCCAAGTTGGATTTTCTGGGGCCAACGTCCTGACTTTC. Protein: CASSPQVGFSGANVLTF.

The chain uses TRBV6-5 and TRBJ2-7; D remains ambiguous. The germline V gene encodes CDR1 MNHEY and CDR2 SVGAGI. Trimming cost V 4 bases and J 3 bases, with 16 bases left between them. The CDR3 runs 15 residues. In DNA form, the CDR3 reads TGTGCCAGCAGTTCCTCCCCAACACCCGGCTACGAGCAGTACTTC. The encoded protein is CASSSSPTPGYEQYF.

V is TRBV30 and J is TRBJ2-2; D is uncertain. Per germline, CDR1 GTSNPN and CDR2 SVGIG (reference sequence). The V end lost 3 bases, the J end lost 2 bases, and 16 bases lay between the germline ends. This CDR3 has 16 residues. The CDR3 sequence is CAWSWAFRPNTGELFF. CDR3 coding DNA: TGTGCCTGGAGCTGGGCCTTCCGGCCCAACACCGGGGAGCTGTTTTTT.

This chain uses TRBV5-8 with TRBJ2-5; D ambiguous. V was shortened by 0 bases and J by 2 bases, with 5 bases between the two germline ends. Germline values: CDR1 SGHTS, CDR2 YDEGEE. This CDR3 is 13 amino acids long. The CDR3 loop is CASSLGFQETQYF. The CDR3 bases are TGTGCCAGCAGCTTGGGATTTCAAGAGACCCAGTACTTC.

V gene TRBV7-3 combines with J gene TRBJ2-5, with D possibly being TRBD1 (5 bases). The CDR3 runs to 13 residues. The germline V gene encodes CDR1 SGHTA and CDR2 FQGTGA. The V end lost 5 bases, the J end lost 5 bases, and 12 bases lay between the germline ends. CDR3 DNA sequence: TGTGCCAGCAGCATGGGGCTAATGGAGACCCAGTACTTC. Translation gives CASSMGLMETQYF.